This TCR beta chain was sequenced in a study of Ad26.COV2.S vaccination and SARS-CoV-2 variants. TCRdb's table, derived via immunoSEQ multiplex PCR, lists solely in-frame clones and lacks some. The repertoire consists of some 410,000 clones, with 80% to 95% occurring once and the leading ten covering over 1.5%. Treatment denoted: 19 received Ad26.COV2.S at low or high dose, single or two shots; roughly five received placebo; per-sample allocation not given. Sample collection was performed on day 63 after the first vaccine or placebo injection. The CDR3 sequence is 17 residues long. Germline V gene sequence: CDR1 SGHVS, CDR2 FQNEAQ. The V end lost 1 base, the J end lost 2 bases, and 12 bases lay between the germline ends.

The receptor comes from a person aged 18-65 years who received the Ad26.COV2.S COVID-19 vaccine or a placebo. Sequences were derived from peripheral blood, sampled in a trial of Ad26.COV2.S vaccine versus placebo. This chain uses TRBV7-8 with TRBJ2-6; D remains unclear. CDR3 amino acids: CASSLDVHGAGANVLTF. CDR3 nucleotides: TGTGCCAGCAGCTTAGACGTTCATGGGGCTGGGGCCAACGTCCTGACTTTC.